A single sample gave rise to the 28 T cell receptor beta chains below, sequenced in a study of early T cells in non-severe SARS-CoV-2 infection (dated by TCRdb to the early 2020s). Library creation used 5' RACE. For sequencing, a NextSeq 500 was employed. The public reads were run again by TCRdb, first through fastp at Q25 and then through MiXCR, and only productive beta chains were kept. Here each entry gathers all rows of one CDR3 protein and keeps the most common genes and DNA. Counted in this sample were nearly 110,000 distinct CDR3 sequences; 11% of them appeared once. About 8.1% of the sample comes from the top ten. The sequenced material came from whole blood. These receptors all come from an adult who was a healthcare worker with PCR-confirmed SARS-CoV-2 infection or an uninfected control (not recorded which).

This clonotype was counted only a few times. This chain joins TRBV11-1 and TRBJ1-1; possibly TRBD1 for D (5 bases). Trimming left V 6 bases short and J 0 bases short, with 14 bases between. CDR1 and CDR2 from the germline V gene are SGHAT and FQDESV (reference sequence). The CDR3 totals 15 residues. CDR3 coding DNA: TGTGCCAGCAGTTGGAGGGGCCAGTTGAACACTGAAGCTTTCTTT. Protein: CASSWRGQLNTEAFF.

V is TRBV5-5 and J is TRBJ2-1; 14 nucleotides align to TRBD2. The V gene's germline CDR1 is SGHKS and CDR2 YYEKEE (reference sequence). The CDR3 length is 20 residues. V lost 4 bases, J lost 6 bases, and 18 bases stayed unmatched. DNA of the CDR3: TGTGCCAGCAGCCCTACGGGACTAGCGGGAGTCCCGACATTGTTCAATGAGCAGTTCTTC. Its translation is CASSPTGLAGVPTLFNEQFF.

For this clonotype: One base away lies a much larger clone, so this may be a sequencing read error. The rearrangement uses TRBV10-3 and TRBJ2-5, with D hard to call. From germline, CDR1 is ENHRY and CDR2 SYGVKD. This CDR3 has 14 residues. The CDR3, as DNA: TGTGCCGTCAGTGAAGGAGCTCTCCGAGAGACCCAGTACTTC. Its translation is CAVSEGALRETQYF.

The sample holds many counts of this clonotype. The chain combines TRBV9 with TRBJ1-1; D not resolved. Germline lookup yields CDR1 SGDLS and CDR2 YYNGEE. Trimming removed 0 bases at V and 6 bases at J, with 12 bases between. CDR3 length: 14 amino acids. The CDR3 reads CASSVEVGPAEAFF. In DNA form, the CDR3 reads TGTGCCAGCAGCGTAGAGGTGGGTCCCGCTGAAGCTTTCTTT.

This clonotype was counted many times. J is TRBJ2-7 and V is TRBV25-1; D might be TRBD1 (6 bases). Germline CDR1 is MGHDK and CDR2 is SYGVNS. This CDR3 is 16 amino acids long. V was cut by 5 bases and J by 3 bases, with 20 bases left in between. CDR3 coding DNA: TGTGCCAGCAGTTCCACCGGGACATCCACCAACTACGAGCAGTACTTC. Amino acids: CASSSTGTSTNYEQYF.

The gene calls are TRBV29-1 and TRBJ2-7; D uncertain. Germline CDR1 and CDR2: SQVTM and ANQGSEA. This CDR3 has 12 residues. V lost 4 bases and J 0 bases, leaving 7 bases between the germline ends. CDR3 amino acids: CSVGTASYEQYF. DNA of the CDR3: TGCAGCGTTGGTACCGCCTCCTACGAGCAGTACTTC.

The CDR3 region has the DNA TGCGCCAGCAGCGTTGGCGGGAGGTATGACTACGAGCAGTACTTC. This gives the protein CASSVGGRYDYEQYF. V is TRBV5-1 and J is TRBJ2-7; TRBD2 aligns across 8 bases. Germline lookup yields CDR1 SGHRS and CDR2 YFSETQ. V gave up 4 bases and J gave up 3 bases; unmatched junction bases: 9. This CDR3 has 15 amino acids.

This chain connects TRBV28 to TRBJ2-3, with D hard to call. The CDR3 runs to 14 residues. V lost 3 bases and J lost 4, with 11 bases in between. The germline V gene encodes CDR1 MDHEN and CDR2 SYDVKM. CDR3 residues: CASSLPTVADTQYF. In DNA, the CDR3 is TGTGCCAGCAGTTTGCCCACAGTGGCAGATACGCAGTATTTT.

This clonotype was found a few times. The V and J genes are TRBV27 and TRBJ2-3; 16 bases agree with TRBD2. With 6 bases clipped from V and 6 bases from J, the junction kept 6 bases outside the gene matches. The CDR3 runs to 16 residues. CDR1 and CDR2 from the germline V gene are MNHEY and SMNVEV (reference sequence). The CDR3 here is CASSKGLAGGRDTQYF. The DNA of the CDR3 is TGTGCCAGCAGCAAGGGACTAGCGGGAGGGCGGGATACGCAGTATTTT.

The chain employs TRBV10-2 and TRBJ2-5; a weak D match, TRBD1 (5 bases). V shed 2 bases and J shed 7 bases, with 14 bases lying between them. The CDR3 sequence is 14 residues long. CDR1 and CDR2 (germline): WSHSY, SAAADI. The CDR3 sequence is CASSERQGSGTQYF. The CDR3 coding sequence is TGCGCCAGCAGTGAGCGTCAGGGTTCTGGGACCCAGTACTTC.

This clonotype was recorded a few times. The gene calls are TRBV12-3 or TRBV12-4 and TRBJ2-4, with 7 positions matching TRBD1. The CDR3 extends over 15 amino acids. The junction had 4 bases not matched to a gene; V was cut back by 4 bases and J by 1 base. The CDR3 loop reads CASSSDREAKNIQYF. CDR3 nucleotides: TGTGCCAGCAGTTCCGACAGGGAGGCCAAAAACATTCAGTACTTC.

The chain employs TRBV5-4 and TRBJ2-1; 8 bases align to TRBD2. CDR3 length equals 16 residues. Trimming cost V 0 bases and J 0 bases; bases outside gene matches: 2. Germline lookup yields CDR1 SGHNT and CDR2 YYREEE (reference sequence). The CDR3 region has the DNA TGTGCCAGCAGCTTGGGTAGCGGGAACTCCTACAATGAGCAGTTCTTC. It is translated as CASSLGSGNSYNEQFF.

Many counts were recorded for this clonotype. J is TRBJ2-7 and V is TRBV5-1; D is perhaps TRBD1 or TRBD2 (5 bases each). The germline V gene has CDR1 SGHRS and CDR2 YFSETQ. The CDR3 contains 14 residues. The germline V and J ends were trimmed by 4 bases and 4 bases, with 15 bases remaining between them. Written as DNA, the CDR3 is TGCGCCAGCAGCCGGGACGGAGACCTTTACGAGCAGTACTTC. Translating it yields CASSRDGDLYEQYF.

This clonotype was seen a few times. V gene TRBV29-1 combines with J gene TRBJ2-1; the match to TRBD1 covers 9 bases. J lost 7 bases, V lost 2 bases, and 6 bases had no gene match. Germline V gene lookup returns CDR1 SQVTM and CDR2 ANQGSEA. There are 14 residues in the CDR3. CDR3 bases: TGCAGCGTTGAACCGGGACAGGGTACAAATGAGCAGTTCTTC. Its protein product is CSVEPGQGTNEQFF.

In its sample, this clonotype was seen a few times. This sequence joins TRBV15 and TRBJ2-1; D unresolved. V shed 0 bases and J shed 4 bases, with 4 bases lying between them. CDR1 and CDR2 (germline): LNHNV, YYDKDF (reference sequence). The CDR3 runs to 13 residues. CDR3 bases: TGTGCCACCAGCAGAGATTCGTACAATGAGCAGTTCTTC. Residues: CATSRDSYNEQFF.

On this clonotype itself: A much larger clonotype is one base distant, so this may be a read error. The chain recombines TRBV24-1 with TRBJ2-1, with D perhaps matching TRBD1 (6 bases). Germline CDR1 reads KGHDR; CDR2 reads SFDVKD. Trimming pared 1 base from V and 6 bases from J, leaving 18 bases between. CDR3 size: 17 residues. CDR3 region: CATSDFPPGQGINEQFF. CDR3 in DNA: TGTGCCACCAGTGATTTCCCCCCGGGGCAGGGGATCAATGAGCAGTTCTTC.

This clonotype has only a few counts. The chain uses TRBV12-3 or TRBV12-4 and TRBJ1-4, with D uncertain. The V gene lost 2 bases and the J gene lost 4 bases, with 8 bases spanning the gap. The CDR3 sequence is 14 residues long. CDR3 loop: CASSLRENNEKLFF. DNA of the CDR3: TGTGCCAGCAGTTTAAGGGAAAATAATGAAAAACTGTTTTTT.

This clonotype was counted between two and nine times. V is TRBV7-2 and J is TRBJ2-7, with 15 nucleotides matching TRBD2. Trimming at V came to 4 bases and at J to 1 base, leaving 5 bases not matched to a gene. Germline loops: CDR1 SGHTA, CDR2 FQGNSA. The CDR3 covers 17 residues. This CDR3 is CASSSGLAGGWSYEQYF. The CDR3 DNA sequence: TGTGCCAGCAGCTCCGGACTAGCGGGAGGGTGGTCCTACGAGCAGTACTTC.

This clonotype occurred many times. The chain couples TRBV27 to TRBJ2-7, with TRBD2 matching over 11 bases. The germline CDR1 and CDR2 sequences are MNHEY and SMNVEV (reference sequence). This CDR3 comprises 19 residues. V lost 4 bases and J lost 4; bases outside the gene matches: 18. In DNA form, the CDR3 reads TGTGCCAGCAGTTACGCGGGACTAGCGGCCAGAGGGGGTACTTACGAGCAGTACTTC. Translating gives CASSYAGLAARGGTYEQYF.

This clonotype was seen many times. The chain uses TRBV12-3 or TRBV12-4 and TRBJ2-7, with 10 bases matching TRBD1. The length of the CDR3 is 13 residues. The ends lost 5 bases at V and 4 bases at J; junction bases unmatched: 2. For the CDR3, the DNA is TGTGCCAGCAGTCGGGACAGGGGTTACGAGCAGTACTTC. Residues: CASSRDRGYEQYF.

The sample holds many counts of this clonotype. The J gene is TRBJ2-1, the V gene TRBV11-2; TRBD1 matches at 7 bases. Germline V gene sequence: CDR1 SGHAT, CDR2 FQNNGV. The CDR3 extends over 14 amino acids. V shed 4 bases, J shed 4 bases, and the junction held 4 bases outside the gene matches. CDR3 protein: CASSSLQGYNEQFF. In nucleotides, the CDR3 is TGTGCCAGCAGCTCCCTACAGGGGTACAATGAGCAGTTCTTC.

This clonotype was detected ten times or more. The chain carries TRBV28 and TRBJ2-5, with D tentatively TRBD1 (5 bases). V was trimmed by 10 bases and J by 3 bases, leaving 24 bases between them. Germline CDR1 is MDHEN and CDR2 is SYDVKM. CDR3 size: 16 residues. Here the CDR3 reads CATRERRQNDEETQYF. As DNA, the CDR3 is TGTGCCACCCGAGAGAGGCGACAGAACGACGAAGAGACCCAGTACTTC.

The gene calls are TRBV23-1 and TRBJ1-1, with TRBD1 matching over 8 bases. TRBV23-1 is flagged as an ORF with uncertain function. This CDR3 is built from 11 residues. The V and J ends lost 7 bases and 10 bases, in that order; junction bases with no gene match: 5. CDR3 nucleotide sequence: TGCGCCAGCACGACAGGGGTGGGAGCTTTCTTT. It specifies CASTTGVGAFF.

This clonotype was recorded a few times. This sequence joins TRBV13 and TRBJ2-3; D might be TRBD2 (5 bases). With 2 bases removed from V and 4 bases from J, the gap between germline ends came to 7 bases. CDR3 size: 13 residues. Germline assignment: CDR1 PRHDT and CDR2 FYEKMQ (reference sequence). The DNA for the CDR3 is TGTGCCAGCAGCTTACTAGCATCAGATACGCAGTATTTT. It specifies CASSLLASDTQYF.

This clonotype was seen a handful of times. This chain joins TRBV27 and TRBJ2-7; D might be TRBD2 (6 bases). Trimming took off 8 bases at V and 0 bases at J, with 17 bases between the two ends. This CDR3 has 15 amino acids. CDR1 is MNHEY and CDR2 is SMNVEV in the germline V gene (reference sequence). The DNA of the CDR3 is TGTGCCAGCTCTCCCGGGACTGGAAGCTCCTACGAGCAGTACTTC. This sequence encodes CASSPGTGSSYEQYF.

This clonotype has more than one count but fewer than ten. CDR3 amino acids: CASSYLGHNEQFF. The DNA for the CDR3 is TGTGCCAGCAGTTACTTGGGCCACAATGAGCAGTTCTTC. The rearrangement links TRBV6-6 to TRBJ2-1; D unresolved. Germline V CDR1 and CDR2: MNHNY, SVGAGI (reference sequence). This CDR3 contains 13 residues. The V and J ends lost 1 base and 5 bases respectively, with 6 bases between them.

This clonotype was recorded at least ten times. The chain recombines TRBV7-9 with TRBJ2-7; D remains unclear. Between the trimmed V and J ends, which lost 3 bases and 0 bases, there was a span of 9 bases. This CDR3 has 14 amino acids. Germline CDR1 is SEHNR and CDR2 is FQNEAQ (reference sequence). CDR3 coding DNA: TGTGCCAGCAGCTTTGGGCCGGACTCCTACGAGCAGTACTTC. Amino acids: CASSFGPDSYEQYF.

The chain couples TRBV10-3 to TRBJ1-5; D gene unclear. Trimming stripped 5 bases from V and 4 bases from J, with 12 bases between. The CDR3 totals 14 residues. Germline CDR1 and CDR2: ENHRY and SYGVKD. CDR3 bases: TGTGCCATCAGTCCGGACGGCTATAATCAGCCCCAGCATTTT. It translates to CAISPDGYNQPQHF.